The rows below give T cell receptor beta chains drawn from one sample of a study of T cells after yellow fever vaccination. One entry per CDR3 protein, called by TCRdb with MiXCR from the 5' RACE reads. The sample has 500,000 to 650,000 distinct CDR3 sequences; approximately 13% are singletons. Material: PBMCs, obtained on the day of the yellow fever booster vaccination. These TCRs come from a man aged 25 to 45 who received the YFV17D yellow fever vaccine. Both conserved end residues are part of each CDR3. The D gene is left open where the match is weak. Rows give clone size only sometimes, using once, few, many, or a class for an expanded clone.

clone size	V gene	J gene	D gene	CDR3 protein	CDR3 DNA
-	TRBV14	TRBJ2-4	TRBD1	CASRGQGALNIQYF	TGTGCCAGCAGGGGACAGGGGGCCCTAAACATTCAGTACTTC
-	TRBV9	TRBJ2-4	-	CASSVGQLGNIQYF	TGTGCCAGCAGCGTAGGTCAGTTGGGGAACATTCAGTACTTC
once	TRBV5-1	TRBJ1-1	-	CASSTWGVEAFF	TGCGCCAGCAGCACCTGGGGGGTTGAAGCTTTCTTT
many	TRBV27	TRBJ1-6	TRBD1	CASSLDRVGSPLHF	TGTGCCAGCAGTTTAGACAGGGTTGGTTCACCCCTCCACTTT
few	TRBV29-1	TRBJ2-7	TRBD1	CSVQRGGGYEQYF	TGCAGCGTTCAACGAGGGGGCGGGTACGAGCAGTACTTC
-	TRBV20-1	TRBJ2-2	TRBD2	CSARGLAGAGELFF	TGCAGTGCTAGGGGACTAGCGGGAGCCGGGGAGCTGTTTTTT
few	TRBV20-1	TRBJ1-2	-	CSARDGQNYGYTF	TGCAGTGCTAGAGATGGACAGAATTATGGCTACACCTTC
many	TRBV5-1	TRBJ2-1	-	CASSLGPMRDYNEQFF	TGCGCCAGCAGCTTGGGCCCTATGCGGGACTACAATGAGCAGTTCTTC
few	TRBV6-1	TRBJ2-5	-	CASSDSHQETQYF	TGTGCCAGCAGTGACAGCCACCAAGAGACCCAGTACTTC
few	TRBV6-5	TRBJ2-1	-	CASSYLRGAYNEQFF	TGTGCCAGCAGTTACTTACGAGGGGCGTACAATGAGCAGTTCTTC